This TCR beta chain is from a study of early T cells in non-severe SARS-CoV-2 infection. Study conclusions and caveats: VDJdb-based annotation leaned toward anti-spike CD8 responses and missed private and CD4 specificities.

Unique molecular identifiers tagged individual cDNA molecules. TCRdb reprocessed the 5' RACE reads with MiXCR, giving one entry per CDR3 protein. The sample contains 50,000 to 65,000 distinct CDR3 sequences, about 11% of which appear only once. This clonotype was counted a few times. No antigen is known for it. The sample here was whole blood, taken at baseline. The TCR sequence derives from an adult who was a healthcare worker with PCR-confirmed SARS-CoV-2 infection or an uninfected control (not recorded which).

In DNA, the CDR3 is TGTGCCAGCAGCTTAGCGCCCACAGATACGCAGTATTTT. As protein: CASSLAPTDTQYF. V and J are TRBV11-2 and TRBJ2-3; D call uncertain. Per the germline V gene, CDR1 is SGHAT and CDR2 is FQNNGV. The V end was cut by 1 base, the J end by 2 bases, with 4 bases between. The CDR3 is 13 amino acids. Combining the CDR3 with reference TRBV11-2 and TRBJ2-3 gives the whole variable domain EAGVAQSPRYKIIEKRQSVAFWCNPISGHATLYWYQQILGQGPKLLIQFQNNGVVDDSQLPKDRFSAERLKGVDSTLKIQPAKLEDSAVYLCASSLAPTDTQYFGPGTRLTVL.